This record covers a single T cell receptor beta chain. These data originate in a study of shared clonotypes between healthy human individuals. The data were produced by immunoSEQ multiplex PCR, yet TCRdb's version contains in-frame clones alone and is incomplete. The sample has 1,500,000 or so clones, around 98.5% seen once. The germline V gene has CDR1 MDHEN and CDR2 SYDVKM. The CDR3 has 15 amino acids. Between the trimmed V and J ends, which lost 5 bases and 4 bases, there was a span of 18 bases. The source of this sequence is a man aged 25 to 40 in good health. This chain connects TRBV28 to TRBJ2-7; tentative D call: TRBD1 (6 bases). Specimen: naive CD4+ T cells sorted from blood. Sample subset: CD45RA+ positively selected. This chain's CDR3 is CASSPTGRSAYEQYF. The CDR3 nucleotides read TGTGCCAGCAGTCCGACAGGCCGCTCTGCTTACGAGCAGTACTTC.